The clone carrying this T cell receptor (beta chain) has ten or more counts. What it binds is unknown. Unique molecular identifiers were used in preparing the TCRbeta library. TCRdb reanalysed the PCR reads using MiXCR and keeps one entry per CDR3 protein. Among fewer than 700,000 distinct CDR3 sequences, roughly 24% were seen once, and the ten largest hold about 14%. The CDR3 has 14 amino acids. CDR1 SGHTA and CDR2 FQGNSA come from the germline V gene. Trimming shortened V by 1 base and J by 7 bases, and 14 bases separated the two germline ends. The data are from a study of T-cell reconstitution after alpha-beta-depleted transplantation in children. Study conclusions and caveats: About two months after transplant, alpha-beta T cells reportedly came from several hundred expanded graft clones.

The clonotype was recovered from a boy under two years old who had a stem cell transplant for acute myeloid leukemia, so the T cells may come from the graft donor. Source: PBMCs, mostly from graft donor cells, taken 360 days after TCRalphabeta/CD19-depleted stem cell transplant. This chain joins TRBV7-2 and TRBJ2-7; D not certain. For the CDR3, the DNA is TGTGCCAGCAGCTTAGGGGCCCCTCGGAAAGAGCAGTACTTC. Translation gives CASSLGAPRKEQYF.